A selection of T cell receptor beta chains follows, all from one sample in a study of human T cells and chemical hapten exposure. TCRdb reanalysed the RACE reads using MiXCR and keeps one entry per CDR3 protein. The sample consists of 35,000 to 50,000 distinct CDR3 sequences, around 10% of them appearing once. The input for sequencing was whole blood, taken in connection with sensitization to the hapten diphenylcyclopropenone (DPC). The source is a woman between 35 and 50 years old with alopecia areata. Some clones in this sample may be carry-over from other donors' samples. The CDR3 runs from the conserved cysteine through the conserved F or W. Fields, in order: J gene, V gene, D gene, clone size, CDR3 DNA, CDR3 protein. The D gene is left open where the match is weak. For some rows the clone size is stated as once, few or many, or as a class when expanded; others skip it.

>TRBJ2-1|TRBV5-1|TRBD2|many
TGCGCCAGCAGCCGGACTAGCGGGGGGTTCACCTACAATGAGCAGTTCTTC
CASSRTSGGFTYNEQFF
>TRBJ1-2|TRBV30|.|many
TGTGCCTGGAGTCGGAGGGCCGGAGTCTATGGCTACACCTTC
CAWSRRAGVYGYTF
>TRBJ1-2|TRBV6-5|.|many
TGTGCCAGCAGTCTTCTAGGGACTTCGTATGGCTACACCTTC
CASSLLGTSYGYTF
>TRBJ1-1|TRBV4-3|.|many
TGCGCCAGCAGCCACGCCTCTGGACTGCTGAACACTGAAGCTTTCTTT
CASSHASGLLNTEAFF
>TRBJ2-1|TRBV9|.|many
TGTGCCAGCAGCGTAGCGGGGCGGCAGCAGATAAACAATGAGCAGTTCTTC
CASSVAGRQQINNEQFF
>TRBJ2-3|TRBV12-3/TRBV12-4|TRBD2|few
TGTGCCAGCAGTGCCCTAGCGGAGCACTTTTTGGGGCAGTATTTT
CASSALAEHFLGQYF
>TRBJ2-3|TRBV28|.|many
TGTGCCAGCAGTGTGGGGTCGGGGGCAGAAGATACGCAGTATTTT
CASSVGSGAEDTQYF
>TRBJ1-3|TRBV11-2|.|many
TGTGCCAGCAGCCCGAGACGCTCTGGAAACACCATATATTTT
CASSPRRSGNTIYF
>TRBJ2-1|TRBV29-1|TRBD1|.
TGCAGCGCAGGACAGGGGGACAATGAGCAGTTCTTC
CSAGQGDNEQFF
>TRBJ2-5|TRBV2|TRBD2|many
TGTGCCAGCAGTGTTAGACTAGCAACGGTGGAGACCCAGTACTTC
CASSVRLATVETQYF
>TRBJ2-6|TRBV12-3/TRBV12-4|.|many
TGTGCCAGCAGCCCGGGGACCATCTCTGGGGCCAACGTCCTGACTTTC
CASSPGTISGANVLTF
>TRBJ2-5|TRBV20-1|.|many
TGCAGTGCTACCGACCCGAGAGGAGAGACCCAGTACTTC
CSATDPRGETQYF
>TRBJ1-2|TRBV29-1|TRBD1|many
TGCAGCGCCTGGACAGGGGGCCTCTATGGCTACACCTTC
CSAWTGGLYGYTF
>TRBJ2-7|TRBV5-1|TRBD1|many
TGCGCCAGCAGCTTGCTGACAGGGGACGAGCAGTACTTC
CASSLLTGDEQYF
>TRBJ1-5|TRBV6-1|.|many
TGTGCCAGCAGTGAAGGGCTTAGCAATCAGCCCCAGCATTTT
CASSEGLSNQPQHF
>TRBJ2-3|TRBV6-4|TRBD2|many
TGTGCCAGCAGTGACTCGCGGGGGGGCCCAGATACGCAGTATTTT
CASSDSRGGPDTQYF
>TRBJ1-1|TRBV20-1|.|.
TGCAGTGCTCGAATGAACACTGAAGCTTTCTTT
CSARMNTEAFF
>TRBJ2-5|TRBV29-1|TRBD2|many
TGCAGCACAAATCCGGGACTAGGAGAGACCCAGTACTTC
CSTNPGLGETQYF
>TRBJ2-1|TRBV6-2/TRBV6-3|TRBD2|many
TGTGCCAGCAGTTATGGGACTAGCCCGTACAATGAGCAGTTCTTC
CASSYGTSPYNEQFF
>TRBJ2-6|TRBV20-1|.|many
TGCAGTGCTAGAGTCCCCGACTTGCAGTCTGGGTCATGGGCCAACGTCCTGACTTTC
CSARVPDLQSGSWANVLTF
>TRBJ1-1|TRBV4-3|.|many
TGCGCCAGCAGGTGGTCTACGGGGGCAAACACTGAAGCTTTCTTT
CASRWSTGANTEAFF
>TRBJ2-1|TRBV7-9|TRBD2|many
TGTGCCAGCAGACCCAAGCGGGGGGCAGGGAATGAGCAGTTCTTC
CASRPKRGAGNEQFF
>TRBJ2-7|TRBV27|TRBD1|medium-sized
TGTGCCAGCAGCGGACAGGCGAGCTCCTACGAGCAGTACTTC
CASSGQASSYEQYF
>TRBJ1-6|TRBV10-3|.|many
TGTGCCATCAGTGCAGGGTCCGGTAATTCACCCCTCCACTTT
CAISAGSGNSPLHF
>TRBJ1-5|TRBV4-1|.|few
TGCGCCAGCAGCTCTACGACAGTTAAAGATCAGCCCCAGCATTTT
CASSSTTVKDQPQHF
>TRBJ1-5|TRBV28|.|few
TGTGCCAGCAGTTTAGGGTACGATCAGCCCCAGCATTTT
CASSLGYDQPQHF
>TRBJ2-3|TRBV2|.|many
TGTGCCAGCAGGATCCCTGTCTCCACAGATACGCAGTATTTT
CASRIPVSTDTQYF
>TRBJ1-6|TRBV7-9|TRBD1|many
TGTGCCAGCCGAACGACAGGGGGCGGAGATTCACCCCTCCACTTT
CASRTTGGGDSPLHF
>TRBJ1-5|TRBV5-6|TRBD1|many
TGTGCCAGCAGCTTCCGGACAGGGGTTTCCGCCCAGCATTTT
CASSFRTGVSAQHF
>TRBJ1-1|TRBV12-3/TRBV12-4|TRBD1|once
TGTGCCAGCAGTTTAGTCGACAGGGTAAGCACTGAAGCTTTCTTT
CASSLVDRVSTEAFF
>TRBJ1-3|TRBV4-3|.|many
TGCGCCAGCAGCCAAGACAGACTCTCTGGAAACACCATATATTTT
CASSQDRLSGNTIYF
>TRBJ2-1|TRBV11-2|.|many
TGTGCCAGCAGCTTAGCTGGTTTGGCCAATGAGCAGTTCTTC
CASSLAGLANEQFF
>TRBJ2-1|TRBV29-1|TRBD1|many
TGCAGCGTCCCAGGACAGGGAGACTACAATGAGCAGTTCTTC
CSVPGQGDYNEQFF
>TRBJ1-2|TRBV3-1|.|many
TGTGCCAGCAGCCAAATAGGGTATTCGGGGGGCGATGGCTACACCTTC
CASSQIGYSGGDGYTF
>TRBJ1-5|TRBV5-4|.|many
TGTGCCAGCAGCTCCGGGGCTTCAGGGTTCGATCAGCCCCAGCATTTT
CASSSGASGFDQPQHF
>TRBJ1-6|TRBV7-9|.|many
TGTGCCAGCAGCGAGAACCCAAATTCACCCCTCCACTTT
CASSENPNSPLHF
>TRBJ1-2|TRBV5-1|.|.
TGCGCCAGCAGCAGGGGCGGCGATGGCTACACCTTC
CASSRGGDGYTF
>TRBJ2-6|TRBV5-1|.|many
TGCGCCAGCAGCTTGGCAGGCTCTGGGGCCAACGTCCTGACTTTC
CASSLAGSGANVLTF
>TRBJ1-2|TRBV6-5|.|.
TGTGCCAGCAGTCGACTCCGGGACGGCTATGGCTACACCTTC
CASSRLRDGYGYTF
>TRBJ1-5|TRBV6-6|.|many
TGTGCCAGCAAGCAGGGAGGTCAGCCCCAGCATTTT
CASKQGGQPQHF
>TRBJ1-5|TRBV7-8|.|many
TGTGCCAGCAGCAGAGAGGGGGGGTATAGCAATCAGCCCCAGCATTTT
CASSREGGYSNQPQHF